These 30 T cell receptor beta chains share one sample of origin, sequenced in a study of Ad26.COV2.S vaccination and SARS-CoV-2 variants. The treatment is: 19 received Ad26.COV2.S at low or high dose, single or two shots; roughly five received placebo; per-sample allocation not given. Sampling took place 63 days after the first vaccine or placebo injection. Assay: immunoSEQ multiplex PCR; the TCRdb copy retains only in-frame clones and omits some. The sample contains roughly 400,000 clones, around 92% of which appear only once. The material was peripheral blood, obtained in a trial of Ad26.COV2.S vaccine versus placebo. Receptors were obtained from a person between 18 and 65 years old who received the Ad26.COV2.S COVID-19 vaccine or a placebo.

The chain employs TRBV6-5 and TRBJ1-4; D is possibly TRBD1 (5 bases). CDR1 and CDR2 from the germline V gene are MNHEY and SVGAGI. Deletions cut 6 bases from V and 4 bases from J, with 12 bases between. The CDR3 sequence is 14 residues long. The CDR3 protein is CASREGQINEKLFF. The DNA of the CDR3 is TGTGCCAGCAGGGAGGGGCAGATTAATGAAAAACTGTTTTTT.

The rearrangement joins TRBV6-2 or TRBV6-3 to TRBJ2-7; D gene unclear. Germline-derived CDR1 and CDR2 are MNHEY and SVGEGT. The CDR3 runs 16 residues. V was clipped by 6 bases and J by 4 bases, with 22 bases between them. This chain's CDR3 is CASSDPPYIVPYEQYF. The CDR3 bases are TGTGCCAGCAGCGACCCCCCTTATATAGTCCCTTACGAGCAGTACTTC.

The sample holds one count of this clone. The rearrangement joins TRBV2 to TRBJ1-1; TRBD1 might be the D (6 bases). The ends were cut back, 4 bases at V and 6 bases at J, with 9 bases in the middle. In germline, CDR1 is SNHLY, CDR2 FYNNEI. The CDR3 runs to 12 residues. The CDR3 bases are TGTGCCAGCAGTGGTGGGGGCCCTGAAGCTTTCTTT. It is translated as CASSGGGPEAFF. Full variable domain (rest looked up from reference TRBV2 and TRBJ1-1): EPEVTQTPSHQVTQMGQEVILRCVPISNHLYFYWYRQILGQKVEFLVSFYNNEISEKSEIFDDQFSVERPDGSNFTLKIRSTKLEDSAMYFCASSGGGPEAFFGQGTRLTVV.

V gene TRBV7-2 combines with J gene TRBJ2-5; D unresolved. With 7 bases removed from V and 6 bases from J, the gap between germline ends came to 15 bases. Germline loops: CDR1 SGHTA, CDR2 FQGNSA. The CDR3 has 13 amino acids. The CDR3 spells CASTLRLDQTQYF. CDR3 coding DNA: TGTGCCAGCACCCTGCGACTCGACCAGACCCAGTACTTC.

The chain joins TRBV5-1 to TRBJ2-5, with 7 nucleotides matching TRBD2. CDR3 size: 15 residues. The J segment lost 5 bases and the V segment lost 4 bases, leaving 11 bases of the junction unmatched. CDR1 is SGHRS, CDR2 YFSETQ, per germline. In DNA form, the CDR3 reads TGCGCCAGCAGCGGTGCTGGGGGGGGTCGCGAGACCCAGTACTTC. This translates into CASSGAGGGRETQYF.

The V gene is TRBV9, the J gene TRBJ1-3; D remains ambiguous. The V gene's germline CDR1 is SGDLS and CDR2 YYNGEE. This CDR3 comprises 18 residues. The V end lost 0 bases, the J end lost 2 bases, and 18 bases lay between the germline ends. The CDR3 DNA reads TGTGCCAGCAGCGTAGTGGCCCAAGCCAGCTCCCCTGGAAACACCATATATTTT. This sequence encodes CASSVVAQASSPGNTIYF.

The CDR3 bases are TGTGCCAGTAGAAATCTAGGGCTAGCGGGGAGCACAGATACGCAGTATTTT. It translates to CASRNLGLAGSTDTQYF. The V gene is TRBV19, the J gene TRBJ2-3; 9 nucleotides match TRBD2. CDR1 is LNHDA and CDR2 is SQIVND in the germline V gene (reference sequence). The CDR3 contains 17 residues. Trimming removed 6 bases from V and 0 bases from J; junction bases left unmatched: 10.

This chain joins TRBV5-3 and TRBJ2-1, with 7 bases lining up with TRBD2. TRBV5-3 is an open reading frame, and its role is uncertain. CDR3 length: 16 residues. V was clipped by 3 bases and J by 6 bases; unmatched bases: 12. In DNA form, the CDR3 reads TGTGCCAGAAGCTCGTACCCTAGCGGCACGTTCAATGAGCAGTTCTTC. Translation: CARSSYPSGTFNEQFF.

The genes are TRBV4-3 and TRBJ1-6; tentatively, D is TRBD1 (6 bases). The length of the CDR3 is 14 residues. The V gene lost 4 bases and the J gene lost 13 bases, with 17 bases spanning the gap. In germline, CDR1 is LGHNA, CDR2 YSLEER. For the CDR3, the DNA is TGCGCCAGCAGCCGGGGGCGCGGGATCTTTCCCCTCCACTTT. Amino acid sequence: CASSRGRGIFPLHF.

The rearrangement uses TRBV7-8 and TRBJ2-7, with unresolved D. Germline V gives CDR1 SGHVS, CDR2 FQNEAQ. The CDR3 has 13 residues. Trimming took 5 bases from V and 3 from J, leaving 11 bases between them. The CDR3 is CASSRLLLYEQYF. CDR3 nucleotide sequence: TGTGCCAGCAGCCGATTATTACTCTACGAGCAGTACTTC.

The chain employs TRBV10-1 and TRBJ2-7; D ambiguous. The V gene lost 3 bases and the J gene lost 7 bases, with 10 bases spanning the gap. The CDR3 is made up of 12 amino acids. Germline V lookup: CDR1 WNHNN, CDR2 SYGVQD (reference sequence). The CDR3 DNA reads TGCGCCAGCAGTGATGGTGTATCGGAGCAGTACTTC. It yields the protein CASSDGVSEQYF.

CDR3: CASSSTPGRGLNIQYF. The CDR3 nucleotides are TGTGCCAGCAGTTCTACCCCCGGCAGGGGGCTAAACATTCAGTACTTC. The chain employs TRBV27 and TRBJ2-4; 8 positions match TRBD1. With 4 bases clipped from V and 6 bases from J, the junction kept 11 bases outside the gene matches. In germline, CDR1 is MNHEY, CDR2 SMNVEV (reference sequence). There are 16 residues in the CDR3.

The V call is TRBV6-2 or TRBV6-3, the J call TRBJ2-1; 7 bases map to TRBD2. The CDR3 is made up of 16 amino acids. Germline lookup yields CDR1 MNHEY and CDR2 SVGEGT. The ends lost 0 bases at V and 0 bases at J; junction bases unmatched: 2. CDR3 nucleotides: TGTGCCAGCAGTTACTCCGGGGGGTCCTCCTACAATGAGCAGTTCTTC. Translating gives CASSYSGGSSYNEQFF.

This chain links TRBV9 with TRBJ2-3; TRBD2 matches 9 bases. The CDR3 is 15 amino acids. J lost 4 bases, V lost 0 bases, and 3 bases had no gene match. Per germline, CDR1 SGDLS and CDR2 YYNGEE. CDR3 sequence reads: CASSVGGLASDTQYF. The CDR3 DNA sequence: TGTGCCAGCAGCGTAGGGGGACTAGCATCAGATACGCAGTATTTT.

The genes are TRBV27 and TRBJ2-7, with D unresolved. The germline gives CDR1 MNHEY, CDR2 SMNVEV (reference sequence). This CDR3 has 14 amino acids. V was cut by 2 bases and J by 4 bases, with 12 bases left in between. The CDR3 is CASSLRHPSYEQYF. The CDR3 region has the DNA TGTGCCAGCAGTTTACGTCACCCGTCATACGAGCAGTACTTC.

The gene calls are TRBV3-1 (or the pseudogene TRBV3-2) and TRBJ1-3, with D unclear. V gave up 1 base and J gave up 13 bases, with 11 bases separating them. CDR1 is LGHDT, CDR2 YNNKEL, per germline (reference sequence). The CDR3 spans 12 residues. The CDR3 region is CASSQGGPGIYF. CDR3 nucleotides: TGTGCCAGCAGCCAAGGCGGGCCGGGAATATATTTT.

The J gene is TRBJ2-4, the V gene TRBV15; D uncertain. Trimming left V 5 bases short and J 7 bases short, with 12 bases between. Germline V gives CDR1 LNHNV, CDR2 YYDKDF (reference sequence). The CDR3 loop spans 13 amino acids. CDR3 protein: CATSARSGNIQYF. In DNA form, the CDR3 reads TGTGCCACCAGCGCCCGCAGTGGGAACATTCAGTACTTC.

The genes are TRBV5-1 and TRBJ1-5; no firm D call. This CDR3 contains 15 residues. Trimming left V 0 bases short and J 3 bases short, with 10 bases between. CDR1 and CDR2 from the germline V gene are SGHRS and YFSETQ. The CDR3 DNA sequence: TGCGCCAGCAGCTTGGACGGGCTAACCAATCAGCCCCAGCATTTT. It translates to CASSLDGLTNQPQHF.

The J gene is TRBJ1-3, the V gene TRBV30; D is ambiguous. CDR1 is GTSNPN and CDR2 is SVGIG in the germline V gene (reference sequence). The CDR3 totals 14 residues. V lost 4 bases, J lost 2 bases, and 12 bases lay in between. The CDR3 coding sequence is TGTGCCTGGATGGGGAGGATCACTGGAAACACCATATATTTT. Translated, it gives CAWMGRITGNTIYF. Complete variable domain (other parts from reference TRBV30 and TRBJ1-3): SQTIHQWPATLVQPVGSPLSLECTVEGTSNPNLYWYRQAAGRGLQLLFYSVGIGQISSEVPQNLSASRPQDRQFILSSKKLLLSDSGFYLCAWMGRITGNTIYFGEGSWLTVV.

The rearrangement uses TRBV18 and TRBJ2-1; D is uncertain. Germline CDR1 and CDR2: KGHSH and LQKENI. The CDR3 runs to 13 residues. Trimming pared 3 bases from V and 7 bases from J, leaving 10 bases between. The CDR3 region has the DNA TGTGCCAGCTCACCGAATGTTGAGAATGAGCAGTTCTTC. Its protein is CASSPNVENEQFF.

The chain couples TRBV9 to TRBJ2-3; unclear D gene. V was shortened by 7 bases and J by 1 base, with 13 bases between the two germline ends. The CDR3 loop spans 14 amino acids. Germline V gene lookup returns CDR1 SGDLS and CDR2 YYNGEE. As DNA, the CDR3 is TGTGCCAGCTCCCAGTGGTGGGGCACAGATACGCAGTATTTT. Translating it yields CASSQWWGTDTQYF.

The chain has TRBV7-8 and TRBJ1-1; TRBD1 is a possible D gene (6 bases). The germline V gene encodes CDR1 SGHVS and CDR2 FQNEAQ. The V gene lost 5 bases and the J gene lost 5 bases, with 18 bases spanning the gap. The CDR3 is 15 residues long. DNA of the CDR3: TGTGCCAGCAGCAACTACAGGGTACGGGGGACTGAAGCTTTCTTT. Amino acids: CASSNYRVRGTEAFF.

The chain couples TRBV5-4 to TRBJ2-7; 8 bases align to TRBD1. The CDR3 spans 13 residues. Per the germline V gene, CDR1 is SGHNT and CDR2 is YYREEE (reference sequence). The V and J ends lost 5 bases and 3 bases, in that order; junction bases with no gene match: 4. The CDR3 loop reads CASRAGQGYEQYF. CDR3 nucleotide sequence: TGTGCCAGCAGAGCTGGACAGGGCTACGAGCAGTACTTC. Variable domain in full (rest from reference TRBV5-4 and TRBJ2-7): ETGVTQSPTHLIKTRGQQVTLRCSSQSGHNTVSWYQQALGQGPQFIFQYYREEENGRGNFPPRFSGLQFPNYSSELNVNALELDDSALYLCASRAGQGYEQYFGPGTRLTVT.

The gene calls are TRBV6-5 and TRBJ1-6; TRBD1 aligns across 8 bases. Germline V CDR1 and CDR2: MNHEY, SVGAGI. Trimming removed 2 bases from V and 6 bases from J; junction bases left unmatched: 3. There are 15 residues in the CDR3. Here the CDR3 DNA reads TGTGCCAGCAGTTACAACAGGGGGACTAATTCACCCCTCCACTTT. It translates to CASSYNRGTNSPLHF.

The V and J genes are TRBV5-1 and TRBJ2-7, with 7 bases lining up with TRBD1. V dropped 2 bases and J dropped 5; count of bases not matched to a gene: 10. This CDR3 region has 15 residues. Germline V lookup: CDR1 SGHRS, CDR2 YFSETQ. The CDR3 loop reads CASSLEGQVRDEQYF. The DNA of the CDR3 is TGCGCCAGCAGCTTAGAAGGACAGGTCCGAGACGAGCAGTACTTC.

This clone was observed a single time. V is TRBV9 and J is TRBJ2-1; D possibly matches TRBD1 or TRBD2 (5 bases each). V lost 0 bases to trimming and J lost 0 bases, with 10 bases between them. The CDR3 consists of 16 residues. CDR1 is SGDLS and CDR2 is YYNGEE in the germline V gene. DNA of the CDR3: TGTGCCAGCAGCGTAGGGGTGGGACGCTCCTACAATGAGCAGTTCTTC. It translates to CASSVGVGRSYNEQFF.

CDR3 nucleotide sequence: TGTGCCAGCAGTTCTGGACTAGCTGAAATCACAGATACGCAGTATTTT. As protein: CASSSGLAEITDTQYF. The chain couples TRBV7-9 to TRBJ2-3; 8 bases agree with TRBD2. Germline V gene sequence: CDR1 SEHNR, CDR2 FQNEAQ (reference sequence). The CDR3 is 16 residues long. The V segment lost 6 bases and the J segment 2 bases; nucleotides outside the gene matches: 10.

V gene TRBV11-2 combines with J gene TRBJ1-2; D gene unclear. In germline, CDR1 is SGHAT, CDR2 FQNNGV. The CDR3 is 14 residues long. V gave up 0 bases and J gave up 4 bases, with 9 bases separating them. CDR3 nucleotides: TGTGCCAGCAGCTTAGATTTTTGGGGCTATGGCTACACCTTC. Translating gives CASSLDFWGYGYTF.

The chain recombines TRBV10-3 with TRBJ2-3, with TRBD2 matching over 7 bases. Trimming took 4 bases from V and 2 from J; bases not matched to a gene: 9. The CDR3 runs 16 residues. Per the germline V gene, CDR1 is ENHRY and CDR2 is SYGVKD. CDR3 nucleotide sequence: TGTGCCATCAGTGCACCAGCAGCGGGGATCACAGATACGCAGTATTTT. Translated: CAISAPAAGITDTQYF.

This chain joins TRBV27 and TRBJ1-3; unclear D gene. The length of the CDR3 is 15 residues. The germline V gene has CDR1 MNHEY and CDR2 SMNVEV (reference sequence). The V and J ends lost 2 bases and 0 bases respectively, with 8 bases between them. The CDR3 reads CASSLNGYSGNTIYF. CDR3 in DNA: TGTGCCAGCAGTTTAAACGGTTACTCTGGAAACACCATATATTTT.